Listed below are T cell receptor beta chains from one sample, sequenced in a study of OX40 agonist ivuxolimab in advanced cancers. TCRdb's copy holds only in-frame clones and misses some; the assay was immunoSEQ multiplex PCR. The repertoire holds about 70,000 clones, about four fifths seen once, with approximately 6.8% in the top ten. The specimen was CD4+ or CD8+ T cells sorted from blood, collected in a trial of the OX40 agonist ivuxolimab. The source of these receptors is an adult with an advanced solid tumor such as melanoma, head and neck, liver or kidney cancer. Both conserved end residues are part of each CDR3. A D gene is named only where the DNA matches it firmly. The size entry is marked missing in some rows and otherwise reads once, few, many or a size class.

TRBD2 TRBJ2-1 TRBV30 NA TGTGCCTGGAGTCGGGCGGCGGGGGGGGTTTACAATGAGCAGTTCTTC CAWSRAAGGVYNEQFF
TRBD1 TRBJ1-3 TRBV18 once TGTGCCAGCTCCGGACAGGGGACCTCTGGAAACACCATATATTTT CASSGQGTSGNTIYF
NA TRBJ1-2 TRBV5-6 NA TGTGCCAGCAGCTTGTTTGCCAGCTATGGCTACACCTTC CASSLFASYGYTF
NA TRBJ2-1 TRBV4-2 NA TGTGCCAGCAGCCAAGATGACACCTACAATGAGCAGTTCTTC CASSQDDTYNEQFF
TRBD1 TRBJ1-2 TRBV7-2 NA TGTGCCAGCAGCTTGGCCTCCGGGACAGGGTTGAGTGGCTACACCTTC CASSLASGTGLSGYTF
TRBD2 TRBJ2-3 TRBV7-6 NA TGTGCCAGCAGCTTAGTTCCCCTAGCGGAGGGAGGGGATACGCAGTATTTT CASSLVPLAEGGDTQYF
TRBD2 TRBJ2-7 TRBV7-2 NA TGTGCCAGCAGCTTAAACCCAGGGACTATCTACGAGCAGTACTTC CASSLNPGTIYEQYF
NA TRBJ1-1 TRBV7-9 NA TGTGCCAGCAGCTCTTCGGGGCGCACTGAAGCTTTCTTT CASSSSGRTEAFF
TRBD2 TRBJ2-1 TRBV10-3 NA TGTGCCATCAGTGACCACGGACTAGTCTCGGGATACAATGAGCAGTTCTTC CAISDHGLVSGYNEQFF
NA TRBJ1-3 TRBV10-3 NA TGTGCCATCAGGGAGCAGGGGATGGACGGAAACACCATATATTTT CAIREQGMDGNTIYF
NA TRBJ2-1 TRBV6-5 few TGTGCCAGCAGTTATGGGGCGGGCGCCTACAATGAGCAGTTCTTC CASSYGAGAYNEQFF
NA TRBJ2-1 TRBV9 NA TGTGCCAGCAGCGAGGACGGGGCCTCCTCAGGGCAGTTCTTC CASSEDGASSGQFF
TRBD2 TRBJ2-1 TRBV19 NA TGTGCCAGTAAGTCCCAGCGGGAGGACAATGAGCAGTTCTTC CASKSQREDNEQFF
NA TRBJ2-7 TRBV5-8 NA TGTGCCAGCAGCTTGATGGGCAGATTCTACGAGCAGTACTTC CASSLMGRFYEQYF
NA TRBJ1-4 TRBV28 NA TGTGCCAGCAGGGAGGGGTCCACAACTAATGAAAAACTGTTTTTT CASREGSTTNEKLFF
NA TRBJ2-3 TRBV7-3 NA TGTGCCAGCAGCCCCGGACACGTAGGCACAGATACGCAGTATTTT CASSPGHVGTDTQYF
TRBD1 TRBJ2-7 TRBV5-6 NA TGTGCCAGCAGTTACGCCGTCTCAGGGGGCCGCGAGCAGTACTTC CASSYAVSGGREQYF
TRBD1 TRBJ1-5 TRBV28 NA TGTGCCAGCAGTCCCGGTAGGGACAGGGCTTTCAATCAGCCCCAGCATTTT CASSPGRDRAFNQPQHF
TRBD1 TRBJ2-1 TRBV5-6 NA TGTGCCAGCCATGGACAGGGGGCTGGTGACTACAATGAGCAGTTCTTC CASHGQGAGDYNEQFF
TRBD2 TRBJ2-2 TRBV6-1 NA TGTGCCAGCAGTGTCATAGCGGGAGTCGGGGAGCTGTTTTTT CASSVIAGVGELFF
NA TRBJ1-5 TRBV19 few TGTGCCAGTAGTATTGTGCCCCGACAGCGCGATCAGCCCCAGCATTTT CASSIVPRQRDQPQHF
NA TRBJ1-1 TRBV27 few TGTGCCAGCAGTTTAAGGGGGAACACTGAAGCTTTCTTT CASSLRGNTEAFF
NA TRBJ1-1 TRBV4-3 NA TGCGCCAGCAGCCGAACTGTGAACACTGAAGCTTTCTTT CASSRTVNTEAFF
TRBD1 TRBJ1-2 TRBV7-9 NA TGTGCCAGCAGCTTGGGACAGGGGCTGGGCTACACCTTC CASSLGQGLGYTF
NA TRBJ2-1 TRBV23-1 NA TGCGCCAGCAGTTATCCGACACGAGACGAATCCTACAATGAGCAGTTCTTC CASSYPTRDESYNEQFF
NA TRBJ2-1 TRBV10-3 NA TGTGCCATCAGTGCGGACACCTACAATGAGCAGTTCTTC CAISADTYNEQFF
NA TRBJ2-3 TRBV9 once TGTGCCAGCAGCGGCTCGTATACAGATACGCAGTATTTT CASSGSYTDTQYF
TRBD1 TRBJ2-2 TRBV19 NA TGTGCCAGTAGTTCCAGACTCTGGACAGGGAGGAGTAACTACACCGGGGAGCTGTTTTTT CASSSRLWTGRSNYTGELFF
TRBD1 TRBJ1-3 TRBV14 NA TGTGCCAGCAGCCAAGGGGCAGGACAGGGGGCGCGGAACACCATATATTTT CASSQGAGQGARNTIYF
TRBD1 TRBJ1-6 TRBV5-4 NA TGTGCCAGCAGCTCCGAACAGGGGGCGACCCTCCACTTT CASSSEQGATLHF
TRBD1 TRBJ1-6 TRBV18 NA TGTGCCAGCTCACTGACAGGGGGAAATTCACCCCTCCACTTT CASSLTGGNSPLHF
NA TRBJ2-5 TRBV29-1 NA TGCAGCGTTGCCCGCGCGGGACAGAGTAAAGAGACCCAGTACTTC CSVARAGQSKETQYF
TRBD2 TRBJ2-5 TRBV6-5 NA TGTGCCAGCAGGCCCGGTCAACTAGCGGGAGAGACCCAGTACTTC CASRPGQLAGETQYF
TRBD1 TRBJ2-3 TRBV15 NA TGTGCCACCAGCAGAGAAATCAGGGGGCCAGATACGCAGTATTTT CATSREIRGPDTQYF
TRBD1 TRBJ1-2 TRBV28 few TGTGCCAGCAGTCCCCGGGACAGCTATGGCTACACCTTC CASSPRDSYGYTF
NA TRBJ1-6 TRBV18 NA TGTGCCAGCTCACCAGGGGACTATAATTCACCCCTCCACTTT CASSPGDYNSPLHF
NA TRBJ2-7 TRBV5-4 NA TGTGCCAGCAGCCTGGGGGGGGCGAACCACGAGCAGTACTTC CASSLGGANHEQYF
NA TRBJ2-1 TRBV28 NA TGTGCCAGCAGGGGGAACCGGGACTTAAACAATGAGCAGTTCTTC CASRGNRDLNNEQFF
NA TRBJ2-5 TRBV5-1 NA TGCGCCAGCAGCTTGGGGACCCTTCGCGGGGCAGAGACCCAGTACTTC CASSLGTLRGAETQYF
TRBD1 TRBJ1-2 TRBV28 once TGTGCCAGCAGTCTCGGGGGGACAGGGACGTATGGCTACACCTTC CASSLGGTGTYGYTF
NA TRBJ2-7 TRBV6-5 NA TGTGCCAGCAGTTACGCTCCAGGGAATGCCGAGCAGTACTTC CASSYAPGNAEQYF
NA TRBJ1-2 TRBV6-6 NA TGTGCCAGCCAGACAGGCGGCATAAACTATGGCTACACCTTC CASQTGGINYGYTF
TRBD1 TRBJ1-2 TRBV19 once TGTGCCTCCCACAGGGGGGCAACTAACTATGGCTACACCTTC CASHRGATNYGYTF
TRBD2 TRBJ2-1 TRBV19 NA TGTGCCAGTAGTATTTCGCGGGGGAGGAGTGAGCAGTTCTTC CASSISRGRSEQFF
TRBD1 TRBJ1-2 TRBV27 NA TGTGCCAGCAGTTTACACGACATTTTGGGACAGGACCACTATGGCTACACCTTC CASSLHDILGQDHYGYTF
TRBD2 TRBJ2-1 TRBV9 NA TGTGCCAGCAGCGTGAGACCGGGACTAGCGGGGGGGCCTAATGAGCAGTTCTTC CASSVRPGLAGGPNEQFF
NA TRBJ2-7 TRBV7-2 NA TGTGCCAGCAGCTTAGTCGGCAGGTCGTACGAGCAGTACTTC CASSLVGRSYEQYF